This T cell receptor beta chain was identified in a study of beta chain features in type 1 diabetes. Study results and limitations: A moderate, significant TCRB CDR3 shortening appeared in type 1 diabetes across four CD4+ subsets. The study found that naive, central memory and Treg TCRB repertoires appeared more similar in patients than in healthy donors.

What was sequenced were expressed TCRB transcripts, since all of the isolated RNA had been reverse transcribed. Data came from immunoSEQ multiplex PCR; TCRdb stores just in-frame clones and leaves some out. The repertoire holds 85,000 to 110,000 clones, with around 30% as singletons. Trimming took 2 bases from V and 1 from J; bases not matched to a gene: 10. CDR3 length equals 16 residues. Germline V gives CDR1 GTSNPN, CDR2 SVGIG (reference sequence). This clone was counted between two and nine times. Its antigen is still unknown. This TCR came from a woman younger than 35 with type 1 diabetes. This sequence joins TRBV30 and TRBJ1-1; TRBD1 aligns across 7 bases. Source material: central memory CD4+ T cells from blood. The CDR3 is CAWSPKRRTGNTEAFF. The CDR3 DNA reads TGTGCCTGGAGTCCAAAGAGAAGGACAGGGAACACTGAAGCTTTCTTT.